What follows are 28 T cell receptor beta chains derived from one specimen sequenced in a study of CD4 T cells in relation to SARS-CoV-2 and coronaviruses. The antigens these receptors bind are not known. This table comes from immunoSEQ multiplex PCR, and its TCRdb copy is limited to in-frame clones, with some not included. The sample records just over 35,000 clones, around three quarters being singletons. Sequences were obtained from memory CD4+ T cells from PBMCs, cultured in vitro. These receptors all come from an adult with COVID-19.

The chain carries TRBV5-1 and TRBJ1-2; D remains ambiguous. The CDR3 covers 12 residues. The V end was cut by 4 bases, the J end by 6 bases, with 10 bases between. The V gene's germline CDR1 is SGHRS and CDR2 YFSETQ. CDR3 nucleotide sequence: TGCGCCAGCAGCCGGACCCTGGATGGCTACACCTTC. Translated, it gives CASSRTLDGYTF.

The chain joins TRBV27 to TRBJ2-2; no clear D. V shed 3 bases and J shed 7 bases, with 12 bases lying between them. Looked up from germline, CDR1 is MNHEY and CDR2 is SMNVEV (reference sequence). CDR3 size: 14 residues. The CDR3 is CASSLIGSVGELFF. The CDR3 DNA is TGTGCCAGCAGTTTGATAGGGTCGGTCGGGGAGCTGTTTTTT.

J is TRBJ2-1 and V is TRBV5-4; 11 bases fit TRBD2. This CDR3 contains 16 residues. The J segment lost 11 bases and the V segment lost 5 bases, leaving 15 bases of the junction unmatched. Germline lookup yields CDR1 SGHNT and CDR2 YYREEE (reference sequence). Here the CDR3 reads CASRDRLAGPPRQQFF. The CDR3 DNA follows: TGTGCCAGCAGAGATCGACTAGCGGGACCCCCCCGCCAGCAGTTCTTC.

This clone was seen just once. This chain connects TRBV7-8 to TRBJ2-5, with D possibly TRBD2 on 6 matching bases. The germline gives CDR1 SGHVS, CDR2 FQNEAQ. Trimming removed 6 bases at V and 2 bases at J, with 10 bases between. This CDR3 comprises 13 residues. The CDR3 loop reads CASSRDLQETQYF. CDR3 in DNA: TGTGCCAGCAGTAGGGACTTACAAGAGACCCAGTACTTC.

The chain combines TRBV25-1 with TRBJ2-7, with D uncertain. Germline V gene data show CDR1 as MGHDK and CDR2 as SYGVNS. The CDR3 has 15 residues. Trimming cost V 5 bases and J 0 bases, with 14 bases left between them. The CDR3 nucleotides are TGTGCCAGCAGTCCCTCCAATAAGGGCTCCTACGAGCAGTACTTC. It yields the protein CASSPSNKGSYEQYF.

This clone showed up just once. In DNA form, the CDR3 reads TGTGCCAGCAGTTTAATGGGGCGATTCGATGAGCAGTTCTTC. This encodes CASSLMGRFDEQFF. V usage is TRBV27 and J usage is TRBJ2-1; tentatively, D is TRBD1 (5 bases). V was cut by 2 bases and J by 8 bases, with 13 bases left in between. Germline CDR1 reads MNHEY; CDR2 reads SMNVEV (reference sequence). The CDR3 totals 14 residues.

This clone is a singleton in its sample. The CDR3 reads CASSLKTSGYTYEQYF. CDR3 coding DNA: TGTGCCAGCAGTTTAAAGACTAGCGGATACACCTACGAGCAGTACTTC. This chain uses TRBV27 with TRBJ2-7; 9 bases align to TRBD2. The germline V gene has CDR1 MNHEY and CDR2 SMNVEV (reference sequence). The CDR3 contains 16 residues. The V segment lost 2 bases and the J segment 2 bases; nucleotides outside the gene matches: 7.

The CDR3 DNA reads TGTGCCAGTAGTACCCCCAGCACCGGGGAGCTGTTTTTT. It codes for CASSTPSTGELFF. The genes are TRBV19 and TRBJ2-2; D call uncertain. In germline, CDR1 is LNHDA, CDR2 SQIVND (reference sequence). This CDR3 is 13 amino acids long. V lost 4 bases, J lost 4 bases, and 7 bases lay in between.

The chain uses TRBV6-5 and TRBJ2-7, with D possibly matching TRBD1 (5 bases). This CDR3 region has 16 residues. Germline V gene data show CDR1 as MNHEY and CDR2 as SVGAGI. Deletions cut 2 bases from V and 3 bases from J, with 17 bases between. The CDR3 protein is CASSYGRHSRGYEQYF. The CDR3 region has the DNA TGTGCCAGCAGTTACGGCAGACATTCAAGGGGCTACGAGCAGTACTTC.

The chain joins TRBV7-9 to TRBJ2-7; 7 nucleotides match TRBD1. CDR1 and CDR2 from the germline V gene are SEHNR and FQNEAQ (reference sequence). Losses at the gene ends were 5 bases for V and 5 bases for J; bases not matched to a gene: 15. The CDR3 is 16 amino acids. In DNA form, the CDR3 reads TGTGCCAGCAGCGGCCGCGACAGGGCCGTCATAAACGAGCAGTACTTC. Amino acid sequence: CASSGRDRAVINEQYF.

This clone appeared a single time. The rearrangement joins TRBV6-6 to TRBJ2-3, with 10 nucleotides matching TRBD2. The V and J ends lost 5 bases and 2 bases, in that order; junction bases with no gene match: 7. The CDR3 is 16 amino acids. CDR1 MNHNY and CDR2 SVGAGI come from the germline V gene (reference sequence). As DNA, the CDR3 is TGTGCCAGCAGTCTCCCAGCGGGAGGGCCCACAGATACGCAGTATTTT. This sequence encodes CASSLPAGGPTDTQYF.

This clone was seen once. The gene calls are TRBV19 and TRBJ2-2; perhaps D is TRBD1 or TRBD2 (6 bases each). CDR1 and CDR2 from the germline V gene are LNHDA and SQIVND (reference sequence). V was clipped by 5 bases and J by 7 bases, with 17 bases between them. The CDR3 loop spans 15 amino acids. In DNA form, the CDR3 reads TGTGCCAGTAGTGGCTGGGGGGCGCTAGGCGGGGAGCTGTTTTTT. Translated: CASSGWGALGGELFF. The full variable domain, rest sourced from reference TRBV19 and TRBJ2-2, is DGGITQSPKYLFRKEGQNVTLSCEQNLNHDAMYWYRQDPGQGLRLIYYSQIVNDFQKGDIAEGYSVSREKKESFPLTVTSAQKNPTAFYLCASSGWGALGGELFFGEGSRLTVL.

V and J are TRBV28 and TRBJ2-5, with D possibly called TRBD1 or TRBD2 (5 bases each). V lost 5 bases and J 5 bases, leaving 12 bases between the germline ends. This CDR3 spans 13 amino acids. Germline CDR1 and CDR2: MDHEN and SYDVKM. CDR3 residues: CASSPGTRETQYF. The CDR3 DNA reads TGTGCCAGCAGTCCAGGGACCCGGGAGACCCAGTACTTC.

The chain has TRBV15 and TRBJ2-1; a possible D gene is TRBD2 (5 bases). The CDR3 consists of 12 residues. V lost 5 bases to trimming and J lost 8 bases, with 10 bases between them. The germline V gene encodes CDR1 LNHNV and CDR2 YYDKDF (reference sequence). Here the CDR3 reads CATSLNSDEQFF. The DNA for the CDR3 is TGTGCCACCAGCCTAAATAGCGATGAGCAGTTCTTC. The entire variable domain, with the rest obtained from reference TRBV15 and TRBJ2-1, is as follows: DAMVIQNPRYQVTQFGKPVTLSCSQTLNHNVMYWYQQKSSQAPKLLFHYYDKDFNNEADTPDNFQSRRPNTSFCFLDIRSPGLGDTAMYLCATSLNSDEQFFGPGTRLTVL.

This clone was seen a few times. This rearrangement joins TRBV11-2 to TRBJ1-6; TRBD1 agrees at 9 bases. CDR1 SGHAT and CDR2 FQNNGV come from the germline V gene. The J segment lost 7 bases and the V segment lost 3 bases, leaving 1 base of the junction unmatched. This CDR3 comprises 14 residues. CDR3 nucleotide sequence: TGTGCCAGCAGCTTTGGGACAGGGAATTCACCCCTCCACTTT. Its protein is CASSFGTGNSPLHF.

This chain links TRBV5-1 with TRBJ2-1; 7 positions agree with TRBD2. Germline trimming cut 5 bases from V and 4 bases from J; bases unmatched to any gene: 9. The CDR3 is 15 amino acids. Looked up from germline, CDR1 is SGHRS and CDR2 is YFSETQ. For the CDR3, the DNA is TGCGCCAGCAGTTGGAGTAGCGGGCTGTACAATGAGCAGTTCTTC. Translated: CASSWSSGLYNEQFF.

Details on this clone: At one end, the junction sequence differs from germline, possibly due to a read error. The chain links TRBV5-1 to TRBJ2-1, with TRBD2 identical over 13 bases. The CDR3 spans 17 residues. Per germline, CDR1 SGHRS and CDR2 YFSETQ. The CDR3 nucleotides are TGCGCCAGCAGCTTGGGCCTTGGGACTAGCGGGATCAATGCTCCCATCTTC. It encodes CASSLGLGTSGINAPIF.

A single count supports this clone. CDR3 sequence reads: CASSQAGGKYEQYF. CDR3 DNA sequence: TGTGCCAGCAGCCAAGCGGGAGGAAAGTACGAGCAGTACTTC. V gene TRBV3-1 (or the pseudogene TRBV3-2) combines with J gene TRBJ2-7; 7 bases line up with TRBD2. The CDR3 has 14 residues. Unmatched junction bases numbered 4, after V lost 1 base and J lost 4 bases. CDR1 is LGHDT and CDR2 is YNNKEL in the germline V gene (reference sequence).

This clone was seen a single time. The V call is TRBV9, the J call TRBJ2-1, with TRBD2 matching over 11 bases. Per the germline V gene, CDR1 is SGDLS and CDR2 is YYNGEE. This CDR3 spans 17 amino acids. With 3 bases clipped from V and 6 bases from J, the junction kept 11 bases outside the gene matches. The DNA for the CDR3 is TGTGCCAGCAGCGCCGGGGCCCTAGCGGGAGGAACCAATGAGCAGTTCTTC. Its translation is CASSAGALAGGTNEQFF.

The chain links TRBV6-5 to TRBJ1-2; 9 nucleotides agree with TRBD1. Germline V gene lookup returns CDR1 MNHEY and CDR2 SVGAGI. This CDR3 is built from 15 residues. Losses at the gene ends were 6 bases for V and 2 bases for J; bases not matched to a gene: 7. This CDR3 is CASSRDREGNYGYTF. As DNA, the CDR3 is TGTGCCAGCAGCCGGGACAGGGAGGGCAACTATGGCTACACCTTC.

This rearrangement joins TRBV28 to TRBJ2-7; possible D gene TRBD2, 6 bases. The germline CDR1 and CDR2 sequences are MDHEN and SYDVKM. Trimming cost V 2 bases and J 0 bases, with 17 bases left between them. This CDR3 comprises 17 residues. CDR3 amino acids: CASSLPTFSGSSYEQYF. The CDR3 DNA sequence: TGTGCCAGCAGTTTACCGACCTTTAGCGGAAGCTCCTACGAGCAGTACTTC.

This chain connects TRBV7-2 to TRBJ2-3; D unclear. Trimming cost V 1 base and J 0 bases, with 8 bases left between them. The CDR3 is 15 residues long. CDR1 and CDR2 from the germline V gene are SGHTA and FQGNSA. The CDR3 nucleotides read TGTGCCAGCAGCTTAGGTGGACCGAGCACAGATACGCAGTATTTT. This gives the protein CASSLGGPSTDTQYF.

This rearrangement joins TRBV18 to TRBJ2-1; TRBD2 matches 7 bases. The junction had 6 bases not matched to a gene; V was cut back by 0 bases and J by 7 bases. Germline CDR1 reads KGHSH; CDR2 reads LQKENI. The CDR3 loop spans 15 amino acids. In nucleotides, the CDR3 is TGTGCCAGCTCACCACCGGCGGGAGTGTTGAATGAGCAGTTCTTC. Residues: CASSPPAGVLNEQFF.

The chain links TRBV7-6 to TRBJ2-2; D gene unclear. Germline CDR1 is SGHVS and CDR2 is FNYEAQ. The CDR3 has 12 amino acids. V was clipped by 3 bases and J by 7 bases, with 6 bases between them. CDR3 sequence reads: CASSFGDGELFF. For the CDR3, the DNA is TGTGCCAGCAGCTTTGGTGACGGGGAGCTGTTTTTT.

The V and J genes are TRBV4-2 and TRBJ1-4; D remains unclear. Germline assignment: CDR1 LGHNA and CDR2 YNFKEQ. V was cut by 6 bases and J by 8 bases, with 19 bases left in between. The CDR3 loop spans 15 amino acids. CDR3 in amino acids: CASSQLPDRREKLFF. The CDR3 DNA sequence: TGTGCCAGCAGTCAACTCCCCGACCGGCGGGAAAAACTGTTTTTT.

This clone was counted between two and nine times. V is TRBV6-6 and J is TRBJ2-7, with TRBD2 identical over 10 bases. Trimming cost V 5 bases and J 4 bases; bases outside gene matches: 14. CDR3 length equals 17 residues. CDR1 and CDR2 (germline): MNHNY, SVGAGI (reference sequence). The CDR3 spells CASSPRGGAGGRYEQYF. CDR3 in DNA: TGTGCCAGCAGTCCCCGGGGGGGAGCGGGAGGGCGGTACGAGCAGTACTTC.

V is TRBV11-2 and J is TRBJ2-7; tentatively, D is TRBD1 (6 bases). The V end lost 5 bases, the J end lost 7 bases, and 18 bases lay between the germline ends. Germline V gives CDR1 SGHAT, CDR2 FQNNGV. The CDR3 contains 14 residues. CDR3 sequence reads: CASSAVQGRGEQYF. In DNA form, the CDR3 reads TGTGCCAGCAGCGCTGTACAGGGTCGGGGTGAGCAGTACTTC. The full variable domain, its missing parts supplied by reference TRBV11-2 and TRBJ2-7, is EAGVAQSPRYKIIEKRQSVAFWCNPISGHATLYWYQQILGQGPKLLIQFQNNGVVDDSQLPKDRFSAERLKGVDSTLKIQPAKLEDSAVYLCASSAVQGRGEQYFGPGTRLTVT.

The V gene is TRBV27, the J gene TRBJ2-7; a weak D match, TRBD2 (5 bases). Per germline, CDR1 MNHEY and CDR2 SMNVEV (reference sequence). Between the trimmed V and J ends, which lost 4 bases and 3 bases, there was a span of 10 bases. The CDR3 extends over 13 amino acids. The CDR3 coding sequence is TGTGCCAGCAGTTCCTCCGGGGTCTACGAGCAGTACTTC. This gives the protein CASSSSGVYEQYF.